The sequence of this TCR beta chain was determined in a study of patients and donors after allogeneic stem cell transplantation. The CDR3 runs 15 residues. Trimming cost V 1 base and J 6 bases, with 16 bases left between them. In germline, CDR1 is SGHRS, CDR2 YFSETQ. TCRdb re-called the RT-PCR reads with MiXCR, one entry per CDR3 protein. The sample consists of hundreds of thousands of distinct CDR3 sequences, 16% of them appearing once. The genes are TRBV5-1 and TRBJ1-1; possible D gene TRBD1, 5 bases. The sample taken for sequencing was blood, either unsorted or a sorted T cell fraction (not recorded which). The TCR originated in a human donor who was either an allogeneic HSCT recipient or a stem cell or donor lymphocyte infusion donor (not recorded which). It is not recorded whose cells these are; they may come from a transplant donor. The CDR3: CASSLIGSQGAEAFF. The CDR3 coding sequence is TGCGCCAGCAGCTTGATTGGGTCTCAAGGGGCTGAAGCTTTCTTT.